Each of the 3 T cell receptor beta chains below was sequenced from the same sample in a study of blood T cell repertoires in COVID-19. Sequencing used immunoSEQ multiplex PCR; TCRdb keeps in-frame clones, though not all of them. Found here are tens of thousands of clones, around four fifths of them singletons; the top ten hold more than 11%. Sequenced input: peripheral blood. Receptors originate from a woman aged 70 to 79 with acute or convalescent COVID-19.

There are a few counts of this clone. CDR3 DNA: TGCGCCAGCAGCAGGGACAGGGGAGGTAACTATGGCTACACCTTC. Amino acid sequence: CASSRDRGGNYGYTF. The chain couples TRBV5-1 to TRBJ1-2, with 10 bases lining up with TRBD1. Looked up from germline, CDR1 is SGHRS and CDR2 is YFSETQ. The ends lost 4 bases at V and 1 base at J; junction bases unmatched: 4. This CDR3 region has 15 residues.

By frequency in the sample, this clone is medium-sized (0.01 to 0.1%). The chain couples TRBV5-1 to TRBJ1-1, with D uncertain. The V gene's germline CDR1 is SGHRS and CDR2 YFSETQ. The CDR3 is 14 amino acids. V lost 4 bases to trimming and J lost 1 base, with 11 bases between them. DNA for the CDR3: TGCGCCAGCAGCCCATGGTCGGGGAACACTGAAGCTTTCTTT. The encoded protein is CASSPWSGNTEAFF.

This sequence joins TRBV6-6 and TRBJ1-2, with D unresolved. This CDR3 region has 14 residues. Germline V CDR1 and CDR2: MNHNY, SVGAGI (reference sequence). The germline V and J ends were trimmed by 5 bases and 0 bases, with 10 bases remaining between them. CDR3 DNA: TGTGCCAGCAGTCGTCTGGGCCCTAACTATGGCTACACCTTC. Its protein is CASSRLGPNYGYTF.